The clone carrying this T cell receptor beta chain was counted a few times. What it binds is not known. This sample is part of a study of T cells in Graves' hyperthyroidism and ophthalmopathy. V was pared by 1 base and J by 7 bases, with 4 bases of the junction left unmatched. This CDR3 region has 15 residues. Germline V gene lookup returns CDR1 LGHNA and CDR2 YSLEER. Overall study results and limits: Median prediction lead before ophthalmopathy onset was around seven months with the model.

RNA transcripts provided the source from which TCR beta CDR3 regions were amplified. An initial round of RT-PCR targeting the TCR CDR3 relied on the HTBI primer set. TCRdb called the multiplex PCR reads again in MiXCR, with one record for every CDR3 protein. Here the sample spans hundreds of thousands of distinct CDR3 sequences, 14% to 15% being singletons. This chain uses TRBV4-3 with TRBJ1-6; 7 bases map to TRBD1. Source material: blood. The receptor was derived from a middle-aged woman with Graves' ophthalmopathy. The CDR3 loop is CASSQVGTDNSPLHF. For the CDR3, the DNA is TGCGCCAGCAGCCAAGTGGGGACAGACAATTCACCCCTCCACTTT.